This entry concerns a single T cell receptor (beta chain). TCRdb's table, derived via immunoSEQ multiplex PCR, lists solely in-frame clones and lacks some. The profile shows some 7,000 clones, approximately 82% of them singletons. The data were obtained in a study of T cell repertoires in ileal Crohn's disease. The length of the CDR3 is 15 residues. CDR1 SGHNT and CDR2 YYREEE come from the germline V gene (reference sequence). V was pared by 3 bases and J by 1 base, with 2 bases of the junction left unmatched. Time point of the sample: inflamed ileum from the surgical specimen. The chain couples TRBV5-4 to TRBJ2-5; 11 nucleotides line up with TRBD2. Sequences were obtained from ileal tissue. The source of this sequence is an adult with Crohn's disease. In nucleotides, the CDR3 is TGTGCCAGCAGCTGGACTAGCGGGCGCCAAGAGACCCAGTACTTC. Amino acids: CASSWTSGRQETQYF.